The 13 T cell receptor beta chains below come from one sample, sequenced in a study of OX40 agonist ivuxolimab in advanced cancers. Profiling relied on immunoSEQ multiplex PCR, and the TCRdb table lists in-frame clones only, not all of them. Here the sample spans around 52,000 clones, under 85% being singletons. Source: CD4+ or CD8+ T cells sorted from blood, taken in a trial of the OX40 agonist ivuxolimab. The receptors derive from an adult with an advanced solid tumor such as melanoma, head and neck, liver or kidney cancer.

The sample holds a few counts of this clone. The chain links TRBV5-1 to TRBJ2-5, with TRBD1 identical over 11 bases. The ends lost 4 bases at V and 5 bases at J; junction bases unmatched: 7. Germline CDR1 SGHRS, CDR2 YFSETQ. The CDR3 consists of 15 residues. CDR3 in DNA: TGCGCCAGCAGCCCACGGACAGGGGGCGCGGAGACCCAGTACTTC. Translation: CASSPRTGGAETQYF.

CDR3 nucleotides: TGTGCCAGCAGCTCGACCAACGCCGGCGGGGAGCTGTTTTTT. The encoded protein is CASSSTNAGGELFF. V gene TRBV11-2 combines with J gene TRBJ2-2; D remains unclear. This CDR3 has 14 residues. The germline V gene has CDR1 SGHAT and CDR2 FQNNGV. The ends were cut back, 4 bases at V and 7 bases at J, with 13 bases in the middle.

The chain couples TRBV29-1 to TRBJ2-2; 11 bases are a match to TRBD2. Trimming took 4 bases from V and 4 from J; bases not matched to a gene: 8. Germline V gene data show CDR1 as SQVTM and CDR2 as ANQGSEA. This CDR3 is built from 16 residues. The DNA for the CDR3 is TGCAGCGTTGCTGATAGCGGGAGGGCGGGCACCGGGGAGCTGTTTTTT. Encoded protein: CSVADSGRAGTGELFF.

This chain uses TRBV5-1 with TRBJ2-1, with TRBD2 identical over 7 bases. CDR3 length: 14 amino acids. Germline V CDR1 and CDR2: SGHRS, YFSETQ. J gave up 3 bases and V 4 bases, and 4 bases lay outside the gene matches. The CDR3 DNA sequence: TGCGCCAGCAGCCTCGGGACTAACTACAATGAGCAGTTCTTC. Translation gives CASSLGTNYNEQFF.

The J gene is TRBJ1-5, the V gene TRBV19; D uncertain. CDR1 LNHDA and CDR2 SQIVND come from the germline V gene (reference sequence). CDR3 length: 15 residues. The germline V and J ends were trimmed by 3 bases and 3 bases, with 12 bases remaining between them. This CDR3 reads CASSIIPPINQPQHF. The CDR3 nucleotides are TGTGCCAGTAGTATTATCCCACCCATCAATCAGCCCCAGCATTTT.

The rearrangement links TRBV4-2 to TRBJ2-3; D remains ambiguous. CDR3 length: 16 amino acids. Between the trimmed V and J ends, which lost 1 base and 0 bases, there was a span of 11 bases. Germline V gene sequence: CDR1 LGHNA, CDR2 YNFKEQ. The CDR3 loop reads CASSQVAERSTDTQYF. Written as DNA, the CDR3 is TGTGCCAGCAGCCAAGTGGCGGAAAGAAGCACAGATACGCAGTATTTT.

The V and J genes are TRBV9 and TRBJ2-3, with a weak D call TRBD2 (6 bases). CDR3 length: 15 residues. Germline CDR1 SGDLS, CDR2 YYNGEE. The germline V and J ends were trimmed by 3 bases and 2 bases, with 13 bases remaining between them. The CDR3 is CASSDTGLFTDTQYF. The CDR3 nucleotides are TGTGCCAGCAGCGATACGGGACTCTTCACAGATACGCAGTATTTT.

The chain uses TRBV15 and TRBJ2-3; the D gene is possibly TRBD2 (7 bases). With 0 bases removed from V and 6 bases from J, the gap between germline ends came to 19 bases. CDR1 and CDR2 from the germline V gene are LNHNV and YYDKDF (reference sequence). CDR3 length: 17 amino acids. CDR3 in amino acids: CATSRDRDQGRGDTQYF. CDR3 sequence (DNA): TGTGCCACCAGCAGAGATCGGGACCAGGGGCGGGGGGATACGCAGTATTTT.

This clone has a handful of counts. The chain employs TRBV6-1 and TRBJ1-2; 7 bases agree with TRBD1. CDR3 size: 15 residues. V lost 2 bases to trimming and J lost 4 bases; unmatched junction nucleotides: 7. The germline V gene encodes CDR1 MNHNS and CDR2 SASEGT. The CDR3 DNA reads TGTGCCAGCAGTGAAAGACGGACAGGACCCTATGGCTACACCTTC. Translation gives CASSERRTGPYGYTF.

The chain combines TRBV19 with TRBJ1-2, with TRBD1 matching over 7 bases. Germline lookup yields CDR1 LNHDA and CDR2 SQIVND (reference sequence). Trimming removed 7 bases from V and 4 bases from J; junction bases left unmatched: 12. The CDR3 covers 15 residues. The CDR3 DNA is TGTGCCAGTACCGGACCCCGGACAGGAGCCTATGGCTACACCTTC. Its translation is CASTGPRTGAYGYTF.

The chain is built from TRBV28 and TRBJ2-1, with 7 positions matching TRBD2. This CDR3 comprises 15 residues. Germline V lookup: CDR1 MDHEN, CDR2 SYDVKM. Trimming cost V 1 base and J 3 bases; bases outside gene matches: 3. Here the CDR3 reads CASSLSLAYYNEQFF. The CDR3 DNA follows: TGTGCCAGCAGTTTATCACTAGCGTACTACAATGAGCAGTTCTTC.

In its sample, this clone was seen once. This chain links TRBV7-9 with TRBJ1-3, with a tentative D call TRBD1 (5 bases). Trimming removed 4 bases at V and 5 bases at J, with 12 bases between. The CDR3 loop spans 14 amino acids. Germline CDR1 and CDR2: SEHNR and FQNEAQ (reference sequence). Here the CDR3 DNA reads TGTGCCAGCAGCTCGCCGGGACCCCGAAACACCATATATTTT. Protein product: CASSSPGPRNTIYF.

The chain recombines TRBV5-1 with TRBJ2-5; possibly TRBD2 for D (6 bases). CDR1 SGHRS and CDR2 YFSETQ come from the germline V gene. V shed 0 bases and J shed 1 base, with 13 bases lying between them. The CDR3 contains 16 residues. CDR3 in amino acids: CASSLVGTDIQETQYF. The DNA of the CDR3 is TGCGCCAGCAGCTTGGTAGGGACTGACATCCAAGAGACCCAGTACTTC.